Listed here are 4 T cell receptor beta chains from one sample, sequenced in a study of T cell responses to AZD1222 COVID-19 vaccine. Some clones are missing from TCRdb's copy, which holds only in-frame ones; the method was immunoSEQ multiplex PCR. The profile covers roughly 110,000 clones, with approximately 90% appearing a single time and approximately 4% taken by the ten largest. Sequencing was performed on peripheral blood, taken on day 0 of AZD1222 vaccination. The receptor source for this set is an adult in good health.

CDR3 residues: CASLSARSYNQPQHF. CDR3 nucleotides: TGTGCCAGCCTTTCCGCCCGAAGTTACAATCAGCCCCAGCATTTT. The rearrangement uses TRBV6-5 and TRBJ1-5, with D hard to call. The CDR3 totals 15 residues. The V and J ends lost 8 bases and 3 bases respectively, with 17 bases between them. CDR1 is MNHEY and CDR2 is SVGAGI in the germline V gene.

This clone was counted a single time. CDR3 in DNA: TGTGCCAGCAGTTTCGGGACAGGGCTCATCTATGGCTACACCTTC. Amino acid sequence: CASSFGTGLIYGYTF. V usage is TRBV27 and J usage is TRBJ1-2; TRBD1 matches 9 bases. Germline V CDR1 and CDR2: MNHEY, SMNVEV (reference sequence). Trimming took 3 bases from V and 4 from J; bases not matched to a gene: 6. The CDR3 is 15 residues long.

This clone was seen just once. V and J are TRBV24-1 and TRBJ2-7; perhaps D is TRBD1 or TRBD2 (5 bases each). V gave up 3 bases and J gave up 6 bases, with 14 bases separating them. Germline CDR1 KGHDR, CDR2 SFDVKD. The CDR3 extends over 14 amino acids. CDR3 residues: CATSDPGLRSEQYF. CDR3 nucleotide sequence: TGTGCCACCAGTGATCCGGGGCTCAGAAGCGAGCAGTACTTC.

CDR3 in DNA: TGTGCCAGTAATCCGGAGGGAGTCGGCTACGAGCAGTACTTC. Protein sequence: CASNPEGVGYEQYF. This chain links TRBV19 with TRBJ2-7; D is perhaps TRBD2 (6 bases). V was cut by 7 bases and J by 3 bases, with 16 bases left in between. The CDR3 runs 14 residues. Germline-derived CDR1 and CDR2 are LNHDA and SQIVND (reference sequence).